One and the same sample provided the 24 T cell receptor beta chains below, sequenced in a study of CD8 T cells in Susac syndrome. Reverse transcription used about 0.45 to 1 ug RNA and random hexamers. Via MiXCR, TCRdb re-called the immunoSEQ multiplex PCR reads, giving one row per CDR3 protein. The table records 160,000 or so distinct CDR3 sequences, roughly 94% of them present only once. The sample comprised CD8+ T cells from PBMCs. Receptors originate from a human donor with multiple sclerosis.

This chain links TRBV27 with TRBJ2-3; TRBD2 aligns across 10 bases. V gave up 8 bases and J gave up 6 bases; unmatched junction bases: 11. Germline assignment: CDR1 MNHEY and CDR2 SMNVEV (reference sequence). The CDR3 is 15 amino acids. The CDR3 loop reads CASRLGVSGGDTQYF. The CDR3 bases are TGTGCCAGCCGCCTCGGCGTTAGCGGGGGGGATACGCAGTATTTT.

The chain recombines TRBV19 with TRBJ2-1; 12 bases line up with TRBD2. The V gene end was trimmed by 7 bases and the J gene end by 3 bases; junction bases not matched to a gene: 7. Germline values: CDR1 LNHDA, CDR2 SQIVND (reference sequence). This CDR3 is built from 16 residues. CDR3 region: CASKTGLAGNYNEQFF. CDR3 DNA sequence: TGTGCCAGTAAAACCGGACTAGCGGGGAACTACAATGAGCAGTTCTTC.

The chain is built from TRBV24-1 and TRBJ1-2; weak D call: TRBD1 (5 bases). This CDR3 comprises 12 residues. Germline CDR1 KGHDR, CDR2 SFDVKD. V was trimmed by 3 bases and J by 10 bases, leaving 11 bases between them. CDR3 DNA sequence: TGTGCCACCAGTGATGTACGGGGGAACTACACCTTC. This translates into CATSDVRGNYTF.

The J gene is TRBJ1-6, the V gene TRBV7-8; 10 positions match TRBD1. This CDR3 comprises 13 residues. Germline V gene sequence: CDR1 SGHVS, CDR2 FQNEAQ. V was pared by 10 bases and J by 7 bases, with 4 bases of the junction left unmatched. In DNA form, the CDR3 reads TGTGCCATTTCGGGACAGGGGAATTCACCCCTCCACTTT. Translated, it gives CAISGQGNSPLHF. The full variable domain, in which reference TRBV7-8 and TRBJ1-6 provide the parts outside the CDR3, is GAGVSQSPRYKVAKRGQDVALRCDPISGHVSLFWYQQALGQGPEFLTYFQNEAQLDKSGLPSDRFFAERPEGSVSTLKIQRTQQEDSAVYLCAISGQGNSPLHFGNGTRLTVT.

For the CDR3, the DNA is TGTGCCAGCAGTTACGACCTCACAGATACGCAGTATTTT. Translating gives CASSYDLTDTQYF. The V call is TRBV6-6, the J call TRBJ2-3; no definite D call. The CDR3 sequence is 13 residues long. V lost 2 bases to trimming and J lost 2 bases, with 5 bases between them. CDR1 and CDR2 (germline): MNHNY, SVGAGI (reference sequence).

The rearrangement links TRBV27 to TRBJ2-3, with D tentatively TRBD1 (6 bases). Per germline, CDR1 MNHEY and CDR2 SMNVEV (reference sequence). The CDR3 is made up of 15 amino acids. Trimming cost V 6 bases and J 2 bases, with 15 bases left between them. The CDR3 nucleotides are TGTGCCAGCAGCGACAGGTCGGTTGTCACAGATACGCAGTATTTT. Translated, it gives CASSDRSVVTDTQYF.

The rearrangement uses TRBV11-2 and TRBJ2-1; 10 nucleotides line up with TRBD1. Looked up from germline, CDR1 is SGHAT and CDR2 is FQNNGV. The CDR3 contains 16 residues. V was pared by 3 bases and J by 4 bases, with 6 bases of the junction left unmatched. The CDR3 is CASSFRGTGDYNEQFF. CDR3 DNA sequence: TGTGCCAGCAGCTTCCGGGGGACAGGGGATTACAATGAGCAGTTCTTC.

The chain has TRBV2 and TRBJ2-5; 7 bases align to TRBD1. Germline CDR1 SNHLY, CDR2 FYNNEI. V shed 5 bases and J 5 bases; nucleotides not matched to a gene: 20. The CDR3 has 18 amino acids. This chain's CDR3 is CASSLGQQVGPDGETQYF. The CDR3, as DNA: TGTGCCAGCAGTCTGGGACAGCAAGTGGGCCCCGATGGGGAGACCCAGTACTTC. Full variable domain (remainder filled in from reference TRBV2 and TRBJ2-5): EPEVTQTPSHQVTQMGQEVILRCVPISNHLYFYWYRQILGQKVEFLVSFYNNEISEKSEIFDDQFSVERPDGSNFTLKIRSTKLEDSAMYFCASSLGQQVGPDGETQYFGPGTRLLVL.

J is TRBJ2-5 and V is TRBV20-1; 16 bases map to TRBD2. CDR1 is DFQATT, CDR2 SNEGSKA, per germline (reference sequence). The CDR3 spans 15 residues. V dropped 5 bases and J dropped 5; count of bases not matched to a gene: 5. CDR3 sequence: CSAGGTSGGAETQYF. Written as DNA, the CDR3 is TGCAGTGCTGGCGGGACTAGCGGGGGGGCCGAGACCCAGTACTTC.

The V gene is TRBV11-2, the J gene TRBJ2-7; TRBD1 matches at 7 bases. The CDR3 spans 13 residues. CDR1 and CDR2 (germline): SGHAT, FQNNGV. V trimming: 9 bases; J trimming: 2 bases; junction bases outside the gene matches: 7. The CDR3 region is CASPGQEAYEQYF. CDR3 DNA sequence: TGTGCCAGTCCCGGACAGGAGGCCTACGAGCAGTACTTC.

The chain couples TRBV7-8 to TRBJ2-1; no clear D. Germline V gene lookup returns CDR1 SGHVS and CDR2 FQNEAQ. Trimming removed 0 bases at V and 4 bases at J, with 4 bases between. This CDR3 contains 13 residues. This CDR3 reads CASSLAEYNEQFF. In nucleotides, the CDR3 is TGTGCCAGCAGCTTAGCAGAATACAATGAGCAGTTCTTC.

The J gene is TRBJ2-4, the V gene TRBV7-9; 9 bases align to TRBD1. The CDR3 length is 18 residues. CDR1 and CDR2 from the germline V gene are SEHNR and FQNEAQ (reference sequence). Unmatched junction bases numbered 9, after V lost 2 bases and J lost 1 base. CDR3 loop: CASSLWTGDHLAKNIQYF. In nucleotides, the CDR3 is TGTGCCAGCAGCTTATGGACAGGGGATCATCTGGCCAAAAACATTCAGTACTTC.

The chain has TRBV27 and TRBJ1-1; TRBD1 is a possible D gene (5 bases). Germline CDR1 is MNHEY and CDR2 is SMNVEV (reference sequence). V lost 3 bases to trimming and J lost 5 bases, with 10 bases between them. CDR3 size: 13 residues. The CDR3 sequence: CASSFGGGTEAFF. CDR3 DNA sequence: TGTGCCAGCAGTTTCGGGGGGGGTACTGAAGCTTTCTTT.

V is TRBV20-1 and J is TRBJ1-2; D call uncertain. Per the germline V gene, CDR1 is DFQATT and CDR2 is SNEGSKA (reference sequence). The CDR3 length is 13 residues. The V end was cut by 0 bases, the J end by 2 bases, with 7 bases between. CDR3: CSARDPPNYGYTF. CDR3 sequence (DNA): TGCAGTGCTAGAGATCCACCAAACTATGGCTACACCTTC.

This clonotype was counted between two and nine times. The chain combines TRBV7-9 with TRBJ2-7, with a tentative D call TRBD1 (5 bases). The CDR3 consists of 12 residues. Trimming took 6 bases from V and 3 from J, leaving 9 bases between them. Germline values: CDR1 SEHNR, CDR2 FQNEAQ (reference sequence). The CDR3 loop reads CASSPTGYEQYF. Written as DNA, the CDR3 is TGTGCCAGCAGTCCTACAGGCTACGAGCAGTACTTC. The full variable domain, its missing parts supplied by reference TRBV7-9 and TRBJ2-7, is DTGVSQNPRHKITKRGQNVTFRCDPISEHNRLYWYRQTLGQGPEFLTYFQNEAQLEKSRLLSDRFSAERPKGSFSTLEIQRTEQGDSAMYLCASSPTGYEQYFGPGTRLTVT.

This clonotype has only one observation. The gene calls are TRBV25-1 and TRBJ2-3; D unclear. V dropped 9 bases and J dropped 6 bases, with 7 bases sitting between them. CDR3 length equals 10 residues. Germline V gene lookup returns CDR1 MGHDK and CDR2 SYGVNS. The DNA for the CDR3 is TGTGCCAGTCGATGGGATACGCAGTATTTT. Translation: CASRWDTQYF.

The rearrangement links TRBV29-1 to TRBJ2-3; D unresolved. V was clipped by 5 bases and J by 6 bases, with 6 bases between them. This CDR3 is built from 10 residues. Germline CDR1 SQVTM, CDR2 ANQGSEA. CDR3 in DNA: TGCAGCGTTATCTCGGATACGCAGTATTTT. Protein: CSVISDTQYF.

In this sample, this clonotype turned up a few times. V and J are TRBV4-1 and TRBJ1-5; TRBD1 matches 7 bases. This CDR3 is 16 amino acids long. In germline, CDR1 is MGHRA, CDR2 YSYEKL. With V trimmed by 0 bases and J by 2 bases, 4 bases remained unmatched. The CDR3 DNA reads as TGCGCCAGCAGCCAAGATCGGACAGGCGGCAATCAGCCCCAGCATTTT. This sequence encodes CASSQDRTGGNQPQHF.

The CDR3 protein is CASSQDYTRATGELFF. In DNA, the CDR3 is TGCGCCAGCAGCCAAGATTATACCCGGGCGACCGGGGAGCTGTTTTTT. V gene TRBV4-3 combines with J gene TRBJ2-2, with D unclear. The CDR3 is 16 residues long. The ends were cut back, 0 bases at V and 5 bases at J, with 13 bases in the middle. From germline, CDR1 is LGHNA and CDR2 YSLEER.

This chain links TRBV27 with TRBJ2-6; 7 bases fit TRBD1. Germline CDR1 and CDR2: MNHEY and SMNVEV (reference sequence). Germline trimming cut 2 bases from V and 4 bases from J; bases unmatched to any gene: 8. The CDR3 is 17 amino acids. The CDR3 DNA sequence: TGTGCCAGCAGTTTAGGAAGGGGGCCGGTCGGGGCCAACGTCCTGACTTTC. This encodes CASSLGRGPVGANVLTF.

The rearrangement uses TRBV18 and TRBJ2-3, with D unclear. The CDR3 contains 13 residues. With 6 bases removed from V and 0 bases from J, the gap between germline ends came to 7 bases. Germline-derived CDR1 and CDR2 are KGHSH and LQKENI. CDR3 nucleotide sequence: TGTGCCAGCTCTATAGAAAGCACAGATACGCAGTATTTT. Translated: CASSIESTDTQYF. Supplemented by reference TRBV18 and TRBJ2-3, the full variable domain reads NAGVMQNPRHLVRRRGQEARLRCSPMKGHSHVYWYRQLPEEGLKFMVYLQKENIIDESGMPKERFSAEFPKEGPSILRIQQVVRGDSAAYFCASSIESTDTQYFGPGTRLTVL.

The chain employs TRBV29-1 and TRBJ1-1, with D perhaps TRBD1 (5 bases). Trimming removed 7 bases at V and 0 bases at J, with 12 bases between. CDR1 SQVTM and CDR2 ANQGSEA come from the germline V gene. This CDR3 is 13 amino acids long. CDR3 amino acids: CSAGEGMNTEAFF. Here the CDR3 DNA reads TGCAGCGCGGGGGAGGGTATGAACACTGAAGCTTTCTTT.

Concerning this clonotype: The junction and the germline gene differ at one end; a read error may be behind it. The V call is TRBV12-3 or TRBV12-4, the J call TRBJ2-7; no definite D call. The CDR3 loop spans 13 amino acids. The CDR3 DNA sequence: TGTGCCAGCAGCTTAGTGGGGTACTACGAGCAGTACTTC. Protein product: CASSLVGYYEQYF.

The J gene is TRBJ1-1, the V gene TRBV19; 8 nucleotides line up with TRBD1. V trimming: 4 bases; J trimming: 6 bases; junction bases outside the gene matches: 7. The CDR3 is 14 residues long. Germline values: CDR1 LNHDA, CDR2 SQIVND (reference sequence). The CDR3 protein is CASSTDRVSAEAFF. As DNA, the CDR3 is TGTGCCAGTAGTACGGACAGGGTAAGCGCTGAAGCTTTCTTT.